A selection of T cell receptor beta chains follows, all from one sample in a study of shared clonotypes between healthy human individuals. The assay was immunoSEQ multiplex PCR, and TCRdb's table has in-frame clones only and misses some. This table holds 550,000 to 750,000 clones, 92% found once. What was sequenced was naive CD8+ T cells sorted from blood. The receptors originated from a young man in good health. Both conserved end residues are part of each CDR3. D genes are given only for firm matches. Rows give clone size only sometimes, using once, few, many, or a class for an expanded clone.

d_gene	v_gene	len	j_gene	abundance	CDR3aa	CDR3nt
-	TRBV7-6	15	TRBJ2-3	-	CASSLSGADTDTQYF	TGTGCCAGCAGCCTTTCGGGAGCCGACACAGATACGCAGTATTTT
TRBD1	TRBV6-6	15	TRBJ2-1	-	CASSFSGQGYNEQFF	TGTGCCAGCAGTTTTTCGGGACAGGGGTACAATGAGCAGTTCTTC
-	TRBV6-5	14	TRBJ1-5	-	CASSRVSGNQPQHF	TGTGCCAGCAGCCGGGTTTCGGGCAATCAGCCCCAGCATTTT
-	TRBV6-5	16	TRBJ1-3	-	CASSSGLLSSGNTIYF	TGTGCCAGCAGTTCGGGACTCCTGAGCTCTGGAAACACCATATATTTT
-	TRBV10-3	11	TRBJ2-1	-	CAIRSGNEQFF	TGTGCCATCCGGAGCGGTAATGAGCAGTTCTTC
-	TRBV27	14	TRBJ1-2	few	CASSLNGAGHGYTF	TGTGCCAGCAGTTTAAATGGGGCAGGGCATGGCTACACCTTC
-	TRBV5-5	15	TRBJ2-7	-	CASSRDGYKFYEQYF	TGTGCCAGCAGCCGGGACGGGTACAAATTCTACGAGCAGTACTTC
-	TRBV27	12	TRBJ2-1	-	CASRDSYNEQFF	TGTGCTAGCCGGGACTCCTACAATGAGCAGTTCTTC
-	TRBV10-1	12	TRBJ2-1	few	CASSRSYNEQFF	TGCGCCAGCAGCCGATCCTACAATGAGCAGTTCTTC
-	TRBV9	14	TRBJ2-2	-	CAGSVEGSNRELFF	TGTGCCGGCAGCGTAGAGGGCAGTAACAGGGAGCTGTTTTTT
-	TRBV27	15	TRBJ1-1	-	CASSPPRTWNTEAFF	TGTGCCAGCAGTCCCCCGCGTACTTGGAACACTGAAGCTTTCTTT
-	TRBV7-2	15	TRBJ1-1	-	CASSTSPRLDTEAFF	TGTGCCAGCAGCACCTCCCCCAGGTTAGACACTGAAGCTTTCTTT
TRBD2	TRBV7-9	19	TRBJ2-2	once	CASSLVVVLAGSGTGELFF	TGTGCCAGCAGCTTAGTAGTAGTCCTAGCGGGATCGGGCACCGGGGAGCTGTTTTTT
TRBD2	TRBV15	15	TRBJ2-2	once	CATSGGTSGMGELFF	TGTGCCACCAGCGGCGGGACTAGCGGCATGGGGGAGCTGTTTTTT
TRBD1	TRBV9	16	TRBJ2-7	-	CASSPEGGQGVYEQYF	TGTGCCAGCAGCCCCGAGGGGGGACAGGGCGTATACGAGCAGTACTTC
TRBD2	TRBV7-9	15	TRBJ2-7	-	CASSPRTSETYEQYF	TGTGCCAGCAGCCCCCGGACTAGCGAGACCTACGAGCAGTACTTC
TRBD2	TRBV5-1	16	TRBJ2-3	-	CASSQGLALDWDTQYF	TGCGCCAGCAGCCAGGGACTAGCGCTTGATTGGGATACGCAGTATTTT
TRBD2	TRBV25-1	15	TRBJ2-3	-	CASSESAGRTDTQYF	TGTGCCAGCAGTGAATCAGCGGGACGCACAGATACGCAGTATTTT
-	TRBV9	16	TRBJ2-6	-	CASSPRGPFLANVLTF	TGTGCCAGCAGCCCCCGGGGACCGTTTTTGGCCAACGTCCTGACTTTC
-	TRBV5-6	15	TRBJ1-3	-	CASSWKQSSGNTIYF	TGTGCCAGCAGCTGGAAACAGAGCTCTGGAAACACCATATATTTT
TRBD2	TRBV19	16	TRBJ2-7	-	CASMVRELAGSYEQYF	TGTGCCAGTATGGTCAGGGAACTAGCGGGTTCCTACGAGCAGTACTTC
-	TRBV11-3	15	TRBJ2-1	-	CASSFRGRQVDEQFF	TGTGCCAGCAGCTTTAGGGGGAGGCAGGTCGATGAGCAGTTCTTC
-	TRBV28	16	TRBJ2-3	-	CASDSWVGGPTDTQYF	TGTGCCAGTGACTCCTGGGTCGGGGGGCCCACAGATACGCAGTATTTT
-	TRBV2	13	TRBJ2-3	-	CVSRDRRTDTQYF	TGTGTCTCCAGGGACCGGCGCACAGATACGCAGTATTTT
-	TRBV7-9	14	TRBJ2-5	-	CASSFKVPQETQYF	TGTGCCAGCAGCTTTAAAGTTCCGCAAGAGACCCAGTACTTC
-	TRBV9	15	TRBJ1-1	-	CASSGTGTPNTEAFF	TGTGCCAGCAGCGGAACCGGGACACCTAACACTGAAGCTTTCTTT
-	TRBV4-3	17	TRBJ2-5	-	CASSQGQGPTLQETQYF	TGCGCCAGCAGCCAAGGACAAGGCCCGACACTCCAAGAGACCCAGTACTTC
-	TRBV7-9	19	TRBJ2-2	-	CASRSGHRIPSRVTGELFF	TGTGCCAGCAGATCTGGACACCGGATCCCATCTCGGGTCACCGGGGAGCTGTTTTTT
-	TRBV14	19	TRBJ2-3	-	CASSVPRGGPDSSTDTQYF	TGTGCCAGCAGCGTCCCCCGGGGTGGTCCGGATTCTTCCACAGATACGCAGTATTTT
-	TRBV6-6	13	TRBJ2-7	-	CASSYERPYEQYF	TGTGCCAGCAGTTACGAGCGTCCCTACGAGCAGTACTTC
-	TRBV7-2	11	TRBJ2-7	-	CASSSPYEQYF	TGTGCCAGCAGCTCCCCCTACGAGCAGTACTTC
-	TRBV29-1	13	TRBJ2-2	-	CSVESSGTGELFF	TGCAGCGTTGAATCGTCGGGTACCGGGGAGCTGTTTTTT
TRBD1	TRBV7-6	18	TRBJ2-1	-	CASSLGTGVTDSYNEQFF	TGTGCCAGCAGCTTGGGGACAGGGGTAACCGATTCCTACAATGAGCAGTTCTTC
-	TRBV4-1	15	TRBJ2-7	-	CASSQDHTGTYEQYF	TGCGCCAGCAGCCAAGATCATACAGGAACCTACGAGCAGTACTTC
TRBD2	TRBV27	18	TRBJ2-3	-	CASSLGTSGAYRTDTQYF	TGTGCCAGCAGTTTAGGGACTAGCGGAGCCTACCGCACAGATACGCAGTATTTT
TRBD2	TRBV6-6	14	TRBJ2-4	-	CASANRRGENIQYF	TGTGCCAGCGCCAATCGACGGGGGGAAAACATTCAGTACTTC
TRBD2	TRBV29-1	14	TRBJ2-2	-	CSVRLAEDTGELFF	TGCAGCGTCCGACTAGCGGAGGACACCGGGGAGCTGTTTTTT
-	TRBV5-1	19	TRBJ1-1	-	CASSLVFLGSYDMNTEAFF	TGCGCCAGCAGCTTGGTGTTCCTGGGTTCGTACGACATGAACACTGAAGCTTTCTTT
-	TRBV27	16	TRBJ2-7	-	CASSLSAGLHYYEQYF	TGTGCCAGCAGTTTATCGGCTGGCCTACATTACTACGAGCAGTACTTC
-	TRBV9	13	TRBJ1-1	-	CASSPPLGTEAFF	TGTGCCAGCAGCCCCCCCCTTGGGACTGAAGCTTTCTTT
-	TRBV27	14	TRBJ2-5	-	CASSLWGAGETQYF	TGTGCCAGCAGTTTATGGGGGGCAGGAGAGACCCAGTACTTC
-	TRBV19	18	TRBJ2-6	-	CASSIGTAKSSGANVLTF	TGTGCCAGTAGTATAGGGACAGCTAAGAGCTCTGGGGCCAACGTCCTGACTTTC
-	TRBV4-1	17	TRBJ1-1	once	CASSHTGLEDWNTEAFF	TGCGCCAGCAGCCATACGGGACTCGAAGACTGGAACACTGAAGCTTTCTTT
-	TRBV18	13	TRBJ2-4	-	CASSPPLKNIQYF	TGTGCCAGCTCACCACCCTTAAAAAACATTCAGTACTTC
-	TRBV2	15	TRBJ2-1	once	CASSQAGTYDNEQFF	TGTGCCAGCAGTCAAGCCGGGACGTATGACAATGAGCAGTTCTTC
-	TRBV28	14	TRBJ2-5	-	CASSPSAGQETQYF	TGTGCCAGCAGTCCGTCTGCGGGGCAGGAGACCCAGTACTTC
TRBD1	TRBV5-5	17	TRBJ2-7	-	CASSHTLTGVVSYEQYF	TGTGCCAGCAGCCACACATTGACAGGGGTGGTCTCCTACGAGCAGTACTTC
TRBD1	TRBV2	16	TRBJ2-5	-	CASSEARRTGEETQYF	TGTGCCAGCAGTGAAGCAAGACGGACAGGGGAAGAGACCCAGTACTTC
-	TRBV27	16	TRBJ2-7	-	CASSFLGTEGAYEQYF	TGTGCCAGCAGTTTCCTCGGGACCGAGGGGGCCTACGAGCAGTACTTC
TRBD1	TRBV7-9	17	TRBJ2-7	once	CASSRGGQGVYSYEQYF	TGTGCCAGCAGCCGCGGGGGACAGGGGGTTTACTCCTACGAGCAGTACTTC
TRBD1	TRBV2	14	TRBJ2-7	-	CASSTGTGRDEQYF	TGTGCCAGCAGTACCGGGACAGGGAGGGACGAGCAGTACTTC
TRBD1	TRBV6-1	15	TRBJ1-5	-	CASSPGQGAGQPQHF	TGTGCCAGCAGCCCTGGACAGGGGGCCGGGCAGCCCCAGCATTTT
-	TRBV25-1	10	TRBJ2-5	-	CASRRETQYF	TGTGCCAGCAGGAGGGAGACCCAGTACTTC
-	TRBV7-9	16	TRBJ1-1	-	CASSGGGGTKNTEAFF	TGTGCCAGCAGCGGCGGAGGTGGGACAAAGAACACTGAAGCTTTCTTT
-	TRBV10-3	14	TRBJ2-7	-	CAIRAPGQGHEQYF	TGTGCCATCAGGGCCCCGGGTCAGGGCCACGAGCAGTACTTC
TRBD1	TRBV27	16	TRBJ1-5	-	CASSRGGQFSNQPQHF	TGTGCCAGCAGTAGGGGGGGACAGTTTAGCAATCAGCCCCAGCATTTT
TRBD2	TRBV18	16	TRBJ2-1	once	CASSPPPGGGYNEQFF	TGTGCCAGCTCACCACCGCCGGGAGGAGGGTACAATGAGCAGTTCTTC